This T cell receptor (beta chain) was sequenced during a study of blood T cells in healthy people across ages. Study summary: Roughly one uniquely barcoded beta molecule per two T cells was captured. Whole-study results and caveats: Both higher diversity and more naive CD4+ cells marked long-lived donors when set against aged donors. Diversity was estimated from one million T cells, and these estimates were considered underestimates.

PCR was performed a second time for 7 to 11 cycles using a sample-barcoded 5' primer and a J-beta primer mix. TCRdb re-called the 5' RACE reads with MiXCR, one entry per CDR3 protein. Of roughly 560,000 distinct CDR3 sequences detected, more than 20% appear once; the ten largest clones hold roughly 9%. Note on this clonotype: Its antigen is not known. The junction differs from germline at one of its ends, possibly a read error.

The CDR3 spans 17 residues. CDR1 and CDR2 from the germline V gene are LGHNA and YSLEER. This sample was also put to use in a study of T cells of mothers and their children.

Sequenced sample: blood. This receptor was identified in a boy aged 5-17 years in good health. The chain couples TRBV4-3 to TRBJ2-6; 7 bases align to TRBD1. CDR3: CASSPWDSASGDNVLTF. CDR3 nucleotides: TGCGCCAGCAGCCCGTGGGACAGTGCCTCTGGGGACAACGTCCTGACTTTC.